This T cell receptor beta chain originates from a study of molecular identifiers for immune sequencing clone quantification (dated by TCRdb to the late 2010s). A note on the overall study: In a replicate experiment, RNA from around 20,000 or 100,000 naive CD8 T cells was split into five aliquots, four of which were sequenced. This methods study benchmarked molecular-identifier clustering-based TCR repertoire sequencing (MIDCIRS) and TCR RNA copy counting, using CD8 T cells to do so.

Notes on this clonotype: The antigen it recognizes is unknown. No clone much larger than this one lies a single base away; base qualities are absent.

Libraries came from PCR. Sequencing used an Illumina HiSeq 4000. Preparation of bulk TCR libraries followed a previously described approach, with the TCR primers listed in Table S5. The Qiagen AllPrep DNA/RNA kit was used to purify total RNA. Before any analysis, reads coming from multiple sequencing runs of the same library were combined into one pool. The authors processed their data as follows. Only reads with exact TCR constant sequence were kept, trimmed to 150 nt, and grouped by their 12-nt molecular barcodes. Reads inside each barcode group were sub-clustered using a 15% Levenshtein threshold, and a quality-weighted consensus sequence was constructed for each RNA molecule. Non-functional sequences were filtered out, along with any lower-count sequence sitting one edit away from another sequence. Barcode sub-clusters with fewer than 20% of the maximum read count were removed, based on fitting two negative binomial distributions. The public reads were run again by TCRdb, first through fastp at Q25 and then through MiXCR, and only productive beta chains were kept. Entries are consolidated by CDR3 protein sequence, retaining the most common genes and DNA. The V and J calls and clone size come from TCRdb's table, not from the authors' own analysis. This sample comprises about 640,000 distinct CDR3 sequences, about 20% of them detected only once. The top ten clones comprise roughly 0.9% of the sample.

Via the germline V gene (reference sequence), CDR1 is LNHDA and CDR2 SQIVND. V loses 5 bases of germline sequence and J loses 5 bases, and the interval between the two ends is 16 bases. Inclusive of the bounding cysteine and phenylalanine, the CDR3 is 14 residues long. The DNA shown is the 42-base CDR3, in frame from base 1. Libraries of naive CD8 T cells were built from around 20,000 to 990,000 sorted cells, with 10%, 30% or 50% of the purified RNA used. On a BD FACSAria II, naive CD8 T cells were FACS-sorted as CD8+CD4-CCR7+CD45RA+ and collected into RLT Plus buffer. Detection sensitivity was tested by spiking Jurkat RNA equal to fewer than twelve TCR copies' worth into samples containing roughly 18,000-1,000,000 naive CD8 T cells. CD8 T cells were enriched with RosetteSep CD8+ T Cell Enrichment Cocktail and Ficoll-Paque, followed by ACK red cell lysis. Study-level results and caveats: Highly expanded clone sizes could be underestimated because identical TCR molecules may share a barcode. In CMV-specific effector cells, over 98% of molecules were held by clones above 20 RNA copies, whereas under 1% of molecules were held by such clones in naive cells. Spiked-in Jurkat TCR RNA (about ten copies' worth), which is not part of the donor repertoire, was contained in the naive libraries. Modeling gave 3 to 3.5 recovered TCR RNA copies per cell versus around 10 by digital PCR, implying about 30% capture efficiency. Spiked-in Jurkat TCR RNA equivalent to a single cell was reported to be detectable even among approximately 900,000 naive CD8 T cells. When barcode sub-clustering was not used, chimeric consensus sequences inflated TCR diversity, with chimeras reaching as high as 47%.

The sample was naive CD8+ T cells from blood, with Jurkat cell RNA spiked in. Reading the label with the study, this specimen's cell subset or site is: FACS-sorted CD8+CD4-CCR7+CD45RA+ naive T cells. The TCR was taken from a human donor in good health. Some libraries in this study had Jurkat cell RNA spiked in. Here the chain combines TRBV19 and TRBJ2-7, with the D call perhaps TRBD1 or TRBD2, each one matching 6 bases. The CDR3 protein is CASSVGGTWDEQYF. The bases are TGTGCCAGTAGTGTAGGGGGGACTTGGGACGAGCAGTACTTC.